This T cell receptor beta chain came from a study of shared clonotypes between healthy human individuals. Between the trimmed V and J ends, which lost 4 bases and 4 bases, there was a span of 14 bases. The CDR3 runs to 14 residues. Per the germline V gene, CDR1 is SGHNT and CDR2 is YYREEE (reference sequence). In the CD4+ fraction, cells were divided into CD45RA+ naive and CD45RA-negative memory subsets. Sequenced by immunoSEQ multiplex PCR; TCRdb stores in-frame clones only, minus some. Of about 2.3 million clones listed, around 90% are singletons. This TCR was sampled from a man aged 18 to 30 in good health. Some clones in this sample may be carry-over from other donors' samples. The chain joins TRBV5-4 to TRBJ2-5, with D perhaps matching TRBD1 (6 bases). What was sequenced was naive CD4+ T cells from PBMCs. Subset of the sample: CD45RA+ positively selected. The CDR3 reads CASSPKGGRETQYF. CDR3 nucleotides: TGTGCCAGCAGCCCAAAAGGGGGAAGAGAGACCCAGTACTTC.